This T cell receptor (beta chain) was sequenced in a study of response to subunit inactivated influenza vaccine. Notes on the study in general: Seasonal influenza vaccination, on each occasion, was suggested by the authors to recruit few new T cells.

CDR3 length: 14 residues. V gave up 5 bases and J gave up 8 bases, with 15 bases separating them. TCRdb analysed the RT-PCR reads with MiXCR anew, one entry per CDR3 protein. The profile covers over 400,000 distinct CDR3 sequences, with approximately 11% appearing a single time and about 12% taken by the ten largest. The sample holds many counts of this clonotype. Its antigen is as yet unknown. The sequenced sample was PBMCs from blood, obtained roughly 46 days after vaccination. V usage is TRBV12-3 or TRBV12-4 and J usage is TRBJ1-4; tentative D call: TRBD1 (5 bases). This receptor was identified in a man aged 45-65 years who received an inactivated influenza vaccine. The CDR3 nucleotides are TGTGCCAGCAGTATTACCGGGACGCCCGAAAAACTGTTTTTT. This encodes CASSITGTPEKLFF.